The source of this TCR beta chain is a study of beta chain features in type 1 diabetes. For the study at large: Comparable age, gender and cell yields were observed in patients relative to healthy donors.

Notes on this clone: The antigen is unknown.

Study conclusions and caveats: Comparison showed that naive, central memory and Treg TCRB repertoires appeared more similar among patients than among healthy donors. For Type 1 diabetes patients, all four CD4+ subsets carried TCRB CDR3s that were moderately but significantly shorter. Using cDNA template may skew counts toward highly expressing activated cells.

CD45RO/CCR7/CD25/CD127/CD95/CD27 sorting isolated CD4+ naive, central memory, regulatory and stem cell-like memory cells. Expressed TCRB transcripts got sequenced, as all isolated RNA was reverse transcribed. Sequenced by immunoSEQ multiplex PCR; TCRdb stores in-frame clones only, minus some. The data show roughly 300,000 clones, with 7% to 10% seen just once and more than 0.8% held by the top ten. The germline V gene has CDR1 SGHRS and CDR2 YFSETQ. The V gene end was trimmed by 1 base and the J gene end by 7 bases; junction bases not matched to a gene: 6. The CDR3 has 16 residues. Material for sequencing was central memory CD4+ T cells from blood. This rearrangement joins TRBV5-1 to TRBJ1-6; 9 bases align to TRBD1. This receptor was identified in a man younger than 40 with type 1 diabetes. The CDR3 nucleotides read TGCGCCAGCAGCTTGAAGGGACAGGGAGAGAATTCACCCCTCCACTTT. Translation gives CASSLKGQGENSPLHF.